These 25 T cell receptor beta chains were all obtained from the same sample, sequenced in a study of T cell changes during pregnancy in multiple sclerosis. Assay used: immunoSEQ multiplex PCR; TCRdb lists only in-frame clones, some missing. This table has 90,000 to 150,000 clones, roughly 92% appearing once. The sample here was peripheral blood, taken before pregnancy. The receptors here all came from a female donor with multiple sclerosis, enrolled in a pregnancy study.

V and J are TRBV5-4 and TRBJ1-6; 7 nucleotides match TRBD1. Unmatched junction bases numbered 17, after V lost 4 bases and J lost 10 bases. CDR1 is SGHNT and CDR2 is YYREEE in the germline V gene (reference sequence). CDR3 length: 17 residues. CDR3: CASSMGQQTINISPLHF. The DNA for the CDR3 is TGTGCCAGCAGCATGGGACAGCAAACAATCAATATCTCACCCCTCCACTTT.

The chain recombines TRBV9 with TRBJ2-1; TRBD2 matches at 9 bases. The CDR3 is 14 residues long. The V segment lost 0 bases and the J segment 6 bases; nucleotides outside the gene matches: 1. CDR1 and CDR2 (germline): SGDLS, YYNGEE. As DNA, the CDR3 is TGTGCCAGCAGCGTAGTTAGCGGGAGCAATGAGCAGTTCTTC. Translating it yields CASSVVSGSNEQFF.

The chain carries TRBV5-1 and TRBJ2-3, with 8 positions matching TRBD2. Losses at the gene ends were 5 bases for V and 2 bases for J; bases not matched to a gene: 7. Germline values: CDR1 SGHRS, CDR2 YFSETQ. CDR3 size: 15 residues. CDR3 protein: CASRISGKVTDTQYF. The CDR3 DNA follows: TGCGCCAGCAGGATTAGCGGGAAGGTCACAGATACGCAGTATTTT.

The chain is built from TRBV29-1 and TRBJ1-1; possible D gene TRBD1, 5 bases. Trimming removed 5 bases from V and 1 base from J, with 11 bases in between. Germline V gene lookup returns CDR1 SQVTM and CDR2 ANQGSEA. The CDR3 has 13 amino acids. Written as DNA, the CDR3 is TGCAGCGTTTCAGGGCGGACGAACACTGAAGCTTTCTTT. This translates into CSVSGRTNTEAFF.

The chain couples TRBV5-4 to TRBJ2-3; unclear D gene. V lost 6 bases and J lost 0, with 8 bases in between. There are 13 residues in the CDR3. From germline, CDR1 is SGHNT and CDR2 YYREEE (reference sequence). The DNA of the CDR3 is TGTGCCAGCAAATCCTCTAGCACAGATACGCAGTATTTT. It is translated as CASKSSSTDTQYF.

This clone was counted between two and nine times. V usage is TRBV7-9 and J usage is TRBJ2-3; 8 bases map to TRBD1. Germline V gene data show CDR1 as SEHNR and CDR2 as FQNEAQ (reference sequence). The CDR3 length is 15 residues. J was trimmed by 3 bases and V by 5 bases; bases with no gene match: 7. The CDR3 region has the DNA TGTGCCAGCAGCCTGGGACAGGAAGGTACAGATACGCAGTATTTT. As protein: CASSLGQEGTDTQYF. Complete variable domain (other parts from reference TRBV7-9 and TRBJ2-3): DTGVSQNPRHKITKRGQNVTFRCDPISEHNRLYWYRQTLGQGPEFLTYFQNEAQLEKSRLLSDRFSAERPKGSFSTLEIQRTEQGDSAMYLCASSLGQEGTDTQYFGPGTRLTVL.

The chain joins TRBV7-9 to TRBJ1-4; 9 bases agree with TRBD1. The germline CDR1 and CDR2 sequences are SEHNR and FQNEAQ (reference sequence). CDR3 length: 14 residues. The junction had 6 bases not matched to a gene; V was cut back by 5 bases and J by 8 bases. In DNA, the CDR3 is TGTGCCAGCAGCCGGGACAGGGCGGCGGAAAAACTGTTTTTT. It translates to CASSRDRAAEKLFF.

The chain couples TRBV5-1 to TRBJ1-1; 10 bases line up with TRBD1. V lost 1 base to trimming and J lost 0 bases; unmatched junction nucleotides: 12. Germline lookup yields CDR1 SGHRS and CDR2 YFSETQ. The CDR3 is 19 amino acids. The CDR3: CASSLHPRDRGGMNTEAFF. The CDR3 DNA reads TGCGCCAGCAGCTTGCATCCCCGGGACAGGGGCGGAATGAACACTGAAGCTTTCTTT.

CDR3 in amino acids: CATAPGGWEKLFF. CDR3 in DNA: TGTGCCACGGCTCCAGGGGGCTGGGAAAAACTGTTTTTT. This chain connects TRBV6-1 to TRBJ1-4; 8 bases match TRBD1. The germline CDR1 and CDR2 sequences are MNHNS and SASEGT. The CDR3 length is 13 residues. Trimming removed 10 bases from V and 8 bases from J; junction bases left unmatched: 9.

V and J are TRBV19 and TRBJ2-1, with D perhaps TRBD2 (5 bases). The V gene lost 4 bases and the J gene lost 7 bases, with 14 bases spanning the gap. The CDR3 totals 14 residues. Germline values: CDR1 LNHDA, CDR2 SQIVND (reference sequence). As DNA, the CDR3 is TGTGCCAGTAGTAACCCCTCGGGAAGAAATGAGCAGTTCTTC. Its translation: CASSNPSGRNEQFF.

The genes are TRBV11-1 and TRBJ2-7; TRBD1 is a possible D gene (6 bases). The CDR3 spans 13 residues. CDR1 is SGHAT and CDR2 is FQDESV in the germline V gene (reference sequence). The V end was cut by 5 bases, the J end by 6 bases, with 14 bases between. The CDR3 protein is CASSHPGAPEQYF. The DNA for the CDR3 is TGTGCCAGCAGCCACCCAGGGGCGCCCGAGCAGTACTTC.

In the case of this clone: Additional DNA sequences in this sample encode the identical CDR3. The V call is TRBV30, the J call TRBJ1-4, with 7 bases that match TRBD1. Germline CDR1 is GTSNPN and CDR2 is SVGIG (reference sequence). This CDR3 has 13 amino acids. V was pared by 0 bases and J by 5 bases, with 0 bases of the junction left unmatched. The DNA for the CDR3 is TGTGCCTGGAGTGTACAGGGGAATGAAAAACTGTTTTTT. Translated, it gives CAWSVQGNEKLFF.

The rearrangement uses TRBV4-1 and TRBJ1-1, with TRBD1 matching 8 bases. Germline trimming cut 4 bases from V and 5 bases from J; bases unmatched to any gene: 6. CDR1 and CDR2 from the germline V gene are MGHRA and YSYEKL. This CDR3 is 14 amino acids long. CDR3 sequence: CASSRRQGWTEAFF. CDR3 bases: TGCGCCAGCAGCCGACGACAGGGGTGGACTGAAGCTTTCTTT.

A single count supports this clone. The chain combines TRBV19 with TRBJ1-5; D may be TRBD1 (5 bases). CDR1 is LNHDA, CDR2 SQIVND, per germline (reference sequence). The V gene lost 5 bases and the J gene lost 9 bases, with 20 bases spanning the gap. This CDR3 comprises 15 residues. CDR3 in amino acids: CASSHGGAIRRPQHF. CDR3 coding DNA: TGTGCCAGTAGTCACGGAGGGGCGATTCGTAGGCCCCAGCATTTT.

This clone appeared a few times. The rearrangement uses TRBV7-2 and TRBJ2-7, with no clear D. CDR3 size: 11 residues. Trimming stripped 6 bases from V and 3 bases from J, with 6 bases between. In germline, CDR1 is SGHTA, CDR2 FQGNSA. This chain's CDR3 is CASSSIYEQYF. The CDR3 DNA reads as TGTGCCAGCAGTTCTATCTACGAGCAGTACTTC.

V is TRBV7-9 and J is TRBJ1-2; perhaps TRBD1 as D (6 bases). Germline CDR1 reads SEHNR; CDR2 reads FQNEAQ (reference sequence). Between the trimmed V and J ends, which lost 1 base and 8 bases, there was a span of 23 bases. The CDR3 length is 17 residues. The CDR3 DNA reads TGTGCCAGCAGCTTAGGGTCTCCGCGGACAGAGTTCTACGGCTACACCTTC. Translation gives CASSLGSPRTEFYGYTF.

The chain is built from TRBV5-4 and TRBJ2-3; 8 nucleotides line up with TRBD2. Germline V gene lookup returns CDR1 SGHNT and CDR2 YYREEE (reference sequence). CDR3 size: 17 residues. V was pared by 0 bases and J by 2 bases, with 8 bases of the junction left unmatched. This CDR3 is CASSLVGSGEDTDTQYF. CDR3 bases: TGTGCCAGCAGCTTGGTGGGTAGCGGGGAGGACACAGATACGCAGTATTTT.

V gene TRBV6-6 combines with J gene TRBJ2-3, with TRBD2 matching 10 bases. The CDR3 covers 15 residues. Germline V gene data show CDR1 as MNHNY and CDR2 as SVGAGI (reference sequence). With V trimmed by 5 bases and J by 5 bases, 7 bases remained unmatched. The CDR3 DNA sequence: TGTGCCAGCAGTCGAGCGGGAGGGCCCAGAGATACGCAGTATTTT. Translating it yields CASSRAGGPRDTQYF.

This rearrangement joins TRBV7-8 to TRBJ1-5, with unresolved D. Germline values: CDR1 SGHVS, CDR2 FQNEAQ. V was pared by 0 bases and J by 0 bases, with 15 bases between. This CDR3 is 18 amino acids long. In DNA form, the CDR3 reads TGTGCCAGCAGCTTAGCGCTTGTATCAGTGATTAGCAATCAGCCCCAGCATTTT. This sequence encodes CASSLALVSVISNQPQHF.

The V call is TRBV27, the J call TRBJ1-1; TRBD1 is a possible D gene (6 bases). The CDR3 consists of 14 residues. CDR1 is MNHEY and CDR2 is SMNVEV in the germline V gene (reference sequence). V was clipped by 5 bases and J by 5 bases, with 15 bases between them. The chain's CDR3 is CASSAWGLGTEAFF. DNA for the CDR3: TGTGCCAGCAGTGCATGGGGGCTAGGGACTGAAGCTTTCTTT.

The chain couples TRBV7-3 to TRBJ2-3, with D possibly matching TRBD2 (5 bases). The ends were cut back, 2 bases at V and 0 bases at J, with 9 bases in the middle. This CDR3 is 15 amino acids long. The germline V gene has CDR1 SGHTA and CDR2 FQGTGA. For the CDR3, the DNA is TGTGCCAGCAGCTTAGACGCTAGCAGCACAGATACGCAGTATTTT. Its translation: CASSLDASSTDTQYF.

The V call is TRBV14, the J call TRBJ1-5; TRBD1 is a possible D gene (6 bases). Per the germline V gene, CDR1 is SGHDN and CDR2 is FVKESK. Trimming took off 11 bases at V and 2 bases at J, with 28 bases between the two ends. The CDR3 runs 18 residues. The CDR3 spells CASFGAGDDCECNQPQHF. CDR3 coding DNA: TGTGCCTCCTTCGGGGCAGGGGATGATTGTGAGTGCAATCAGCCCCAGCATTTT.

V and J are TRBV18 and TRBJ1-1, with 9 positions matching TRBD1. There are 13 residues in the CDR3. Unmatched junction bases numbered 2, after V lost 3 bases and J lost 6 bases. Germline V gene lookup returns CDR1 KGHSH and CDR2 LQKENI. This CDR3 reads CASSPTGGPEAFF. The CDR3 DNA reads TGTGCCAGCTCACCTACAGGGGGCCCTGAAGCTTTCTTT.

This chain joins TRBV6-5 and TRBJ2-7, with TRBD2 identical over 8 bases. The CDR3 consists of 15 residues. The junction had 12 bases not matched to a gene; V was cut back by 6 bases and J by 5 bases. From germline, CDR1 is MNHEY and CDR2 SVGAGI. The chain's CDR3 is CASSRGGIVNHEQYF. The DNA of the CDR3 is TGTGCCAGCAGCCGGGGGGGAATAGTGAACCACGAGCAGTACTTC.

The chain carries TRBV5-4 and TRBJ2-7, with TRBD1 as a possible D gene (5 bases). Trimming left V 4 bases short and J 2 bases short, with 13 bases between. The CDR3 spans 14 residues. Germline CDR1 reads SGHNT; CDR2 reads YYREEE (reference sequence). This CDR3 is CASSQIGATYEQYF. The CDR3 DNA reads TGTGCCAGCAGCCAAATAGGGGCCACCTACGAGCAGTACTTC.